The 18 T cell receptor beta chains listed next were all sequenced from one sample in a study of T cells in Graves' hyperthyroidism and ophthalmopathy. Amplified TCR beta CDR3 regions derived from RNA transcripts. HTBI primers drove first-round RT-PCR of the TCR CDR3. From the multiplex PCR reads, TCRdb called clonotypes with MiXCR, one entry per CDR3 protein. The data show under 350,000 distinct CDR3 sequences, roughly 18% seen once. The sequenced sample was blood. The receptors shown here come from a woman aged 45-65 years with Graves' hyperthyroidism.

At least ten counts were recorded for this clonotype. The rearrangement uses TRBV27 and TRBJ2-3; TRBD2 is a possible D gene (7 bases). Germline CDR1 MNHEY, CDR2 SMNVEV (reference sequence). Between the trimmed V and J ends, which lost 2 bases and 3 bases, there was a span of 9 bases. This CDR3 has 14 residues. CDR3 residues: CASSLEGGTDTQYF. The CDR3 DNA reads as TGTGCCAGCAGTTTAGAGGGGGGGACAGATACGCAGTATTTT.

This clonotype appeared many times. This chain uses TRBV6-2 or TRBV6-3 with TRBJ2-1; 7 positions agree with TRBD1. The CDR3 loop spans 17 amino acids. The germline V gene has CDR1 MNHEY and CDR2 SVGEGT. The V segment lost 0 bases and the J segment 3 bases; nucleotides outside the gene matches: 8. This chain's CDR3 is CASSYSGAGGIYNEQFF. Here the CDR3 DNA reads TGTGCCAGCAGTTACTCGGGGGCAGGGGGTATCTACAATGAGCAGTTCTTC.

The gene calls are TRBV19 and TRBJ2-5; maybe TRBD1 (6 bases). Germline values: CDR1 LNHDA, CDR2 SQIVND (reference sequence). The CDR3 has 14 amino acids. The V and J ends lost 3 bases and 2 bases respectively, with 10 bases between them. As DNA, the CDR3 is TGTGCCAGTAGTATTAATGGACAGCAAGAGACCCAGTACTTC. Protein product: CASSINGQQETQYF.

This clonotype was counted a few times. The chain carries TRBV27 and TRBJ2-2; the D call may be TRBD1 or TRBD2 (5 bases each). In germline, CDR1 is MNHEY, CDR2 SMNVEV (reference sequence). Trimming took off 3 bases at V and 5 bases at J, with 19 bases between the two ends. The CDR3 runs to 17 residues. CDR3 sequence: CASSLTEGQGKTGELFF. CDR3 sequence (DNA): TGTGCCAGCAGTTTGACAGAGGGGCAGGGAAAGACCGGGGAGCTGTTTTTT.

This clonotype has just a few counts. The rearrangement links TRBV29-1 to TRBJ1-6; D gene ambiguous. Germline CDR1 SQVTM, CDR2 ANQGSEA. The V end lost 3 bases, the J end lost 13 bases, and 7 bases lay between the germline ends. CDR3 size: 10 residues. The CDR3 DNA reads TGCAGCGTTGAGGGGAGGCCCCTCCACTTT. Its translation: CSVEGRPLHF.

This clonotype was recorded many times. The rearrangement uses TRBV3-1 and TRBJ2-3; weak D call: TRBD2 (6 bases). The CDR3 loop spans 15 amino acids. Per the germline V gene, CDR1 is LGHDT and CDR2 is YNNKEL (reference sequence). V lost 5 bases, J lost 0 bases, and 12 bases lay in between. The CDR3 protein is CASSTTSSSTDTQYF. CDR3 coding DNA: TGTGCCAGCAGCACCACTAGCAGCAGCACAGATACGCAGTATTTT.

This chain uses TRBV10-2 with TRBJ2-7, with no clear D. The length of the CDR3 is 14 residues. Trimming removed 4 bases at V and 3 bases at J, with 13 bases between. Germline V CDR1 and CDR2: WSHSY, SAAADI. In nucleotides, the CDR3 is TGCGCCAGCAGTGGGGTGACGCCGGGCTACGAGCAGTACTTC. It is translated as CASSGVTPGYEQYF.

This clonotype was detected only a few times. The chain uses TRBV28 and TRBJ2-1, with a weak D call TRBD1 (8 bases). The CDR3 contains 19 residues. Looked up from germline, CDR1 is MDHEN and CDR2 is SYDVKM. Trimming shortened V by 3 bases and J by 0 bases, and 21 bases separated the two germline ends. CDR3 sequence (DNA): TGTGCCAGCAGTTTGGCAGGGGGCGGTGGCGGGGGCTCCTACAATGAGCAGTTCTTC. Its protein product is CASSLAGGGGGGSYNEQFF.

This clonotype was counted ten times or more. The chain is built from TRBV20-1 and TRBJ1-5; D is possibly TRBD1 (5 bases). With 5 bases removed from V and 5 bases from J, the gap between germline ends came to 19 bases. Germline CDR1 and CDR2: DFQATT and SNEGSKA (reference sequence). The CDR3 sequence is 15 residues long. CDR3 sequence reads: CSAQGWGEGDQPQHF. The CDR3 coding sequence is TGCAGTGCTCAGGGATGGGGGGAGGGCGATCAGCCCCAGCATTTT.

This clonotype was observed at least ten times. The CDR3 loop reads CASRNREDNSPLHF. CDR3 nucleotides: TGTGCCAGCAGAAACAGGGAAGATAATTCACCCCTCCACTTT. V usage is TRBV12-3 or TRBV12-4 and J usage is TRBJ1-6, with D perhaps matching TRBD1 (6 bases). The CDR3 consists of 14 residues. Trimming took 6 bases from V and 5 from J, leaving 11 bases between them.

This clonotype has ten or more counts. The chain employs TRBV28 and TRBJ2-3; D perhaps matches TRBD1 (6 bases). Germline values: CDR1 MDHEN, CDR2 SYDVKM. V was trimmed by 6 bases and J by 4 bases, leaving 14 bases between them. The CDR3 is made up of 14 amino acids. DNA for the CDR3: TGTGCCAGCAGACCAGGGGTAGTTCCAGATACGCAGTATTTT. This codes for CASRPGVVPDTQYF.

For this clonotype: Sequence at one end of the junction differs from germline and may be a read error. The V gene is TRBV11-2, the J gene TRBJ1-4, with D unclear. Germline CDR1 SGHAT, CDR2 FQNNGV. This CDR3 has 17 residues. The CDR3 sequence is CASSLGALPPTNGKLFF. CDR3 in DNA: TGTGCCAGCAGCTTAGGCGCTCTTCCCCCAACTAATGGAAAACTGTTTTTT. The complete variable domain, with remaining parts taken from reference TRBV11-2 and TRBJ1-4, reads EAGVAQSPRYKIIEKRQSVAFWCNPISGHATLYWYQQILGQGPKLLIQFQNNGVVDDSQLPKDRFSAERLKGVDSTLKIQPAKLEDSAVYLCASSLGALPPTNGKLFFGSGTQLSVL.

This clonotype was detected only once. This rearrangement joins TRBV15 to TRBJ2-7; D unclear. The germline V gene encodes CDR1 LNHNV and CDR2 YYDKDF (reference sequence). V lost 0 bases and J lost 0, with 9 bases in between. The length of the CDR3 is 15 residues. The CDR3 spells CATSRDAGPSYEQYF. Written as DNA, the CDR3 is TGTGCCACCAGCAGAGATGCAGGCCCCTCCTACGAGCAGTACTTC.

This clonotype was detected many times. The chain couples TRBV6-5 to TRBJ1-2; no definite D call. CDR3 size: 13 residues. V lost 2 bases to trimming and J lost 4 bases, with 8 bases between them. The germline V gene has CDR1 MNHEY and CDR2 SVGAGI. CDR3 region: CASSYGLGYGYTF. CDR3 DNA: TGTGCCAGCAGTTACGGGCTTGGCTATGGCTACACCTTC.

CDR3 region: CASSQGYRGVGTGELFF. The CDR3 nucleotides are TGTGCCAGCAGCCAAGGATACAGGGGCGTTGGAACCGGGGAGCTGTTTTTT. The rearrangement joins TRBV3-1 to TRBJ2-2; 7 bases are shared with TRBD1. V was pared by 1 base and J by 5 bases, with 10 bases of the junction left unmatched. CDR1 LGHDT and CDR2 YNNKEL come from the germline V gene (reference sequence). The length of the CDR3 is 17 residues.

This clonotype was counted many times. The gene calls are TRBV7-6 and TRBJ1-1, with 9 bases identical to TRBD1. CDR1 SGHVS and CDR2 FNYEAQ come from the germline V gene. The CDR3 length is 16 residues. V lost 4 bases to trimming and J lost 3 bases; unmatched junction nucleotides: 9. CDR3 protein: CASSSDRGGADTEAFF. DNA for the CDR3: TGTGCCAGCAGCTCGGACAGGGGAGGTGCGGACACTGAAGCTTTCTTT.

This clonotype has ten or more counts. The chain couples TRBV5-1 to TRBJ1-1; TRBD1 is a possible D gene (6 bases). This CDR3 has 15 residues. CDR1 and CDR2 from the germline V gene are SGHRS and YFSETQ. V was shortened by 1 base and J by 0 bases, with 10 bases between the two germline ends. CDR3 bases: TGCGCCAGCAGCTTGAACGGACAGATGAACACTGAAGCTTTCTTT. It specifies CASSLNGQMNTEAFF. The variable domain in full, with the rest retrieved from reference TRBV5-1 and TRBJ1-1, is KAGVTQTPRYLIKTRGQQVTLSCSPISGHRSVSWYQQTPGQGLQFLFEYFSETQRNKGNFPGRFSGRQFSNSRSEMNVSTLELGDSALYLCASSLNGQMNTEAFFGQGTRLTVV.

This clonotype was seen only a few times. J is TRBJ2-3 and V is TRBV5-4, with no clear D. The CDR3 covers 11 residues. Germline CDR1 and CDR2: SGHNT and YYREEE (reference sequence). V shed 4 bases and J shed 4 bases, with 4 bases lying between them. DNA of the CDR3: TGTGCCAGCAGCATTTCAGATACGCAGTATTTT. Its protein is CASSISDTQYF. The variable domain in full, with the rest retrieved from reference TRBV5-4 and TRBJ2-3, is ETGVTQSPTHLIKTRGQQVTLRCSSQSGHNTVSWYQQALGQGPQFIFQYYREEENGRGNFPPRFSGLQFPNYSSELNVNALELDDSALYLCASSISDTQYFGPGTRLTVL.